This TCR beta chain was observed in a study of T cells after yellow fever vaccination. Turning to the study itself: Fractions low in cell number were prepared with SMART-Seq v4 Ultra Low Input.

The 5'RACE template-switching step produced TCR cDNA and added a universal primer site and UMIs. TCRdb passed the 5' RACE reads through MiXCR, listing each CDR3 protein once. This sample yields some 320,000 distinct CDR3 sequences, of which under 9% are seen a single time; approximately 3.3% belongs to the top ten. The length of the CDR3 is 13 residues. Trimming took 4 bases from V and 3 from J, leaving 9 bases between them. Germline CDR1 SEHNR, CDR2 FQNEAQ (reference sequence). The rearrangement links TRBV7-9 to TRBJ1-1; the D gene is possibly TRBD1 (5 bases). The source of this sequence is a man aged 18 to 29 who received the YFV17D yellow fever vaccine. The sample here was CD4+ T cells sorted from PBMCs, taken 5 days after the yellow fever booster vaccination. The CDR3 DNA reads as TGTGCCAGCAGCTACGACAGCGACACTGAAGCTTTCTTT. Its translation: CASSYDSDTEAFF.